This is a list of T cell receptor beta chains from one sample in a study of T cells in Graves' hyperthyroidism and ophthalmopathy. One entry per CDR3 protein results from TCRdb running MiXCR on the multiplex PCR reads. The table includes about 290,000 distinct CDR3 sequences, 15% to 20% detected once. What was sequenced was blood. The receptors shown here come from a young man with Graves' hyperthyroidism. CDR3s include the opening cysteine and the closing phenylalanine or tryptophan. A D gene is named only where the DNA matches it firmly. A clone size is listed for some rows: how often the clone was seen (once, few, many), or a class if it is expanded.

V	D	size	J	DNA	CDR3
TRBV12-3/TRBV12-4	TRBD1	many	TRBJ2-5	TGTGCCAGCAGTGTGACAGGGTCGGAGACCCAGTACTTC	CASSVTGSETQYF
TRBV28	TRBD2	many	TRBJ2-2	TGTGCCAGCAGTTTGGGGGGGTCGGTCCCCGGGGAGCTGTTTTTT	CASSLGGSVPGELFF
TRBV7-9	-	-	TRBJ1-2	TGTGCCAGCAGCTCCAAGCCCGGGCGGGCCCAAGAGGGCTACACCTTC	CASSSKPGRAQEGYTF
TRBV7-3	-	few	TRBJ2-2	TGTGCCAGCAGCTTAATTACAGGGAGACCCGGGGAGCTGTTTTTT	CASSLITGRPGELFF
TRBV20-1	TRBD1	many	TRBJ1-1	TGCAGTGCTGCCCAGGGGGGCTACACTGAAGCTTTCTTT	CSAAQGGYTEAFF
TRBV28	-	many	TRBJ1-2	TGTGCCAGCAGTTTATCAACGGGGGGCTACTATGGCTACACCTTC	CASSLSTGGYYGYTF
TRBV12-3/TRBV12-4	TRBD1	many	TRBJ2-1	TGTGCCAGCAGTCCTGGCACCTCGACAGGGGCCAAGCAGTTCTTC	CASSPGTSTGAKQFF
TRBV5-5	TRBD1	-	TRBJ1-1	TGTGCCAGCAGCTTTGCAGGGGGAAACACTGAAGCTTTCTTT	CASSFAGGNTEAFF
TRBV11-2	-	many	TRBJ2-5	TGTGCCAGCAGCCCAACCGGGGGCGCGGAGACCCAGTACTTC	CASSPTGGAETQYF
TRBV27	-	many	TRBJ1-5	TGTGCCAGCAGACTGACATTCAATCAGCCCCAGCATTTT	CASRLTFNQPQHF
TRBV10-3	-	few	TRBJ2-1	TGTGCCATCAGTCAACCCCGAGGTGATGGGCAGTTCTTC	CAISQPRGDGQFF
TRBV5-1	TRBD2	many	TRBJ2-7	TGCGCCAGCAGCTTGGAGGCAGTAGCGGGAGACGAGCAGTACTTC	CASSLEAVAGDEQYF
TRBV28	-	few	TRBJ1-4	TGTGCCAGCACCCCCGCCCCGGGGTTGACAGAAAAACTGTTTTTT	CASTPAPGLTEKLFF
TRBV2	-	many	TRBJ2-5	TGTGCCAGCAGTGAAGAGGTGCGGGAGACCCAGTACTTC	CASSEEVRETQYF
TRBV5-1	-	-	TRBJ1-2	TGCGCCAGCAGACTATCTCCGGGACCGACCCCCTATGGCTACACCTTC	CASRLSPGPTPYGYTF
TRBV7-2	-	many	TRBJ2-3	TGTGCCAGCAGCTTAGGCGGGTGGAATACGCAGTATTTT	CASSLGGWNTQYF
TRBV2	-	few	TRBJ2-7	TGTGCCAGCCGCGCGGGCGTCTACGAGCAGTACTTC	CASRAGVYEQYF
TRBV2	-	many	TRBJ2-1	TGTGCCGCCGCCATGGCGGGATTAAGTAATGAGCAGTTCTTC	CAAAMAGLSNEQFF
TRBV19	TRBD2	few	TRBJ2-7	TGTGCCAGTTCCCCCTTGGCGGGAGCCTCCTACGAGCAGTACTTC	CASSPLAGASYEQYF
TRBV19	TRBD2	-	TRBJ2-3	TGTGCCAGTAGTATCTCAGGAGCGGGAGGGAGGGATGCGCAGTATTTT	CASSISGAGGRDAQYF
TRBV20-1	-	many	TRBJ2-1	TGCAGTGCTAGTGCTGGTACCAGAGCCTACAATGAGCAGTTCTTC	CSASAGTRAYNEQFF
TRBV12-3/TRBV12-4	-	many	TRBJ1-1	TGTGCCAGCAGTAGGGGTCTGGTATCAATATACACTGAAGCTTTCTTT	CASSRGLVSIYTEAFF
TRBV6-1	-	many	TRBJ2-1	TGTGCCAGCGGCCGAAGTGGGGACGGCCTTGAGCAGTTCTTC	CASGRSGDGLEQFF
TRBV28	-	many	TRBJ2-1	TGTGCCAGCAGTTCCTCCCCTCCGGGCCCCTCCTCGGGTGAGCAGTTCTTC	CASSSSPPGPSSGEQFF
TRBV7-2	-	many	TRBJ2-7	TGTGCCAGCAGCTTAAGGACCGCGGAAATCGAGCAGTACTTC	CASSLRTAEIEQYF
TRBV7-9	-	-	TRBJ1-2	TGTGCCAGCAGTTATACAGGGACGAACTATGGCTACACCTTC	CASSYTGTNYGYTF
TRBV24-1	TRBD2	many	TRBJ2-3	TGTGCCACCACCGGGCGGGGGGGCACAGATACGCAGTATTTT	CATTGRGGTDTQYF
TRBV28	TRBD1	many	TRBJ1-1	TGTGCCAGCAGTTTGCAGGGGGGCGACACTGAAGCTTTCTTT	CASSLQGGDTEAFF
TRBV11-2	-	few	TRBJ2-6	TGTGCCAGCAGCCTGACACATTTCAGCTCTGGGGCCAACGTCCTGACTTTC	CASSLTHFSSGANVLTF
TRBV20-1	-	few	TRBJ1-6	TGCAGTGCAACGACGGGACAACATAATTCACCCCTCCACTTT	CSATTGQHNSPLHF
TRBV12-3/TRBV12-4	TRBD2	-	TRBJ2-1	TGTGCCAGCAGTCAGTTCTATCTAGCGGCAGCTAATGAGCAGTTCTTC	CASSQFYLAAANEQFF
TRBV5-5	-	many	TRBJ2-5	TGTGCCAGCAGCTTGGCCAGATTCACGGGAGAGACCCAGTACTTC	CASSLARFTGETQYF
TRBV10-3	-	few	TRBJ2-7	TGTGCCATCAGTGATGGAGCCTGGGGCTCCTACGAGCAGTACTTC	CAISDGAWGSYEQYF
TRBV20-1	-	-	TRBJ2-1	TGCAGTGCTAGAGACACGTCGAGGGGGAATGAGCAGTTCTTC	CSARDTSRGNEQFF
TRBV5-1	-	many	TRBJ2-7	TGCGCCAGCAGCCCTGGAAGGGGCGAGCAGTACTTC	CASSPGRGEQYF
TRBV20-1	-	many	TRBJ1-5	TGCAGTGCTGAACCCGACGGTAATCAGCCCCAGCATTTT	CSAEPDGNQPQHF
TRBV12-3/TRBV12-4	-	few	TRBJ1-1	TGTGCCAGCAGCCCGGGGGCCAGGGATGCTTCCTTT	CASSPGARDASF